Following are 10 T cell receptor beta chains from one sample sequenced in a study. Using its own MiXCR run on the RT-PCR reads, TCRdb lists one record per CDR3 protein. The sample comprises almost 700,000 distinct CDR3 sequences, more than 13% of which are singletons, and 3.6% rests with the top ten. Sequencing was done on a sample of memory CD4+ T cells from blood. The receptors were sampled from a female donor in good health, serving as a healthy control.

The chain employs TRBV30 and TRBJ2-1; no clear D. Germline values: CDR1 GTSNPN, CDR2 SVGIG (reference sequence). V lost 2 bases and J lost 3, with 11 bases in between. CDR3 size: 14 residues. CDR3 amino acids: CAWSPNHNYNEQFF. CDR3 DNA: TGTGCCTGGAGTCCAAACCATAACTACAATGAGCAGTTCTTC.

Ten or more counts support this clonotype. V usage is TRBV5-6 and J usage is TRBJ2-7; 14 bases align to TRBD2. The germline gives CDR1 SGHDT, CDR2 YYEEEE. The V and J ends lost 4 bases and 2 bases, in that order; junction bases with no gene match: 2. The CDR3 loop spans 15 amino acids. CDR3 sequence: CASSPGLAGAYEQYF. In nucleotides, the CDR3 is TGTGCCAGCAGCCCGGGACTAGCGGGAGCCTACGAGCAGTACTTC.

J is TRBJ1-5 and V is TRBV4-1; 11 nucleotides align to TRBD1. J lost 13 bases, V lost 3 bases, and 5 bases had no gene match. The CDR3 covers 13 residues. The V gene's germline CDR1 is MGHRA and CDR2 YSYEKL. The CDR3 here is CASSQGTGGPQHF. The CDR3 DNA sequence: TGCGCCAGCAGCCAGGGGACAGGGGGTCCTCAGCATTTT.

This clonotype has only a few counts. The chain has TRBV7-8 and TRBJ2-5, with D uncertain. Germline V gives CDR1 SGHVS, CDR2 FQNEAQ. The length of the CDR3 is 14 residues. The V end was cut by 3 bases, the J end by 6 bases, with 14 bases between. CDR3 nucleotides: TGTGCCAGCAGCTTGGCCGCCGGTGGAAAGACCCAGTACTTC. Its protein is CASSLAAGGKTQYF.

The chain joins TRBV5-1 to TRBJ1-4, with no clear D. Looked up from germline, CDR1 is SGHRS and CDR2 is YFSETQ. Trimming removed 5 bases from V and 0 bases from J, with 11 bases in between. The CDR3 totals 15 residues. The CDR3 coding sequence is TGCGCCAGCAGACCCTGGCCTGCAACTAATGAAAAACTGTTTTTT. It yields the protein CASRPWPATNEKLFF.

This clonotype was observed a handful of times. The CDR3 DNA follows: TGCGCCAGCAGCGTAGCAGGAGATGGAGGGGAGCTGTTTTTT. It is translated as CASSVAGDGGELFF. The V gene is TRBV5-1, the J gene TRBJ2-2; D ambiguous. The V end lost 4 bases, the J end lost 8 bases, and 15 bases lay between the germline ends. Germline loops: CDR1 SGHRS, CDR2 YFSETQ. There are 14 residues in the CDR3.

This clonotype was detected ten times or more. The DNA for the CDR3 is TGTGCCAGCAATATCATGGGAAGCACAGATACGCAGTATTTT. Its translation is CASNIMGSTDTQYF. The chain uses TRBV9 and TRBJ2-3; D ambiguous. The V end was cut by 6 bases, the J end by 0 bases, with 11 bases between. Germline values: CDR1 SGDLS, CDR2 YYNGEE. CDR3 length: 14 residues.

Remarks on this clonotype: This could be a read error, since a much larger clone is one nucleotide away. The chain has TRBV5-1 and TRBJ2-3; a possible D gene is TRBD1 (5 bases). Judging by the DNA end, TRBJ1-5 fits better; the J call may be wrong. Looked up from germline, CDR1 is SGHRS and CDR2 is YFSETQ. This CDR3 comprises 16 residues. CDR3 nucleotides: TGCGCCAGCAGCTTGGTGCGGGACTCTAGCACAGATACGCAGCATTTT. Protein product: CASSLVRDSSTDTQHF.

The V call is TRBV6-5, the J call TRBJ2-2; D tentatively fits TRBD1 or TRBD2 (6 bases each). The V gene lost 0 bases and the J gene lost 7 bases, with 18 bases spanning the gap. The CDR3 is made up of 17 amino acids. CDR1 is MNHEY, CDR2 SVGAGI, per germline. The CDR3 DNA sequence: TGTGCCAGCAGTTACTCGATTCTGTGGGGGGCCGGCGGGGAGCTGTTTTTT. Its translation: CASSYSILWGAGGELFF.

Details on this clonotype: This could be a read error, since a much larger clone is one nucleotide away. A read error is likely, as this CDR3 ends without the conserved phenylalanine or tryptophan. The genes are TRBV12-3 or TRBV12-4 and TRBJ2-3; no clear D. This CDR3 is built from 12 residues. Trimming took off 3 bases at V and 5 bases at J, with 6 bases between the two ends. In DNA form, the CDR3 reads TGTGCCAGCAGTTTCTCGCGAGATACGCAGTATTTA. This translates into CASSFSRDTQYL.